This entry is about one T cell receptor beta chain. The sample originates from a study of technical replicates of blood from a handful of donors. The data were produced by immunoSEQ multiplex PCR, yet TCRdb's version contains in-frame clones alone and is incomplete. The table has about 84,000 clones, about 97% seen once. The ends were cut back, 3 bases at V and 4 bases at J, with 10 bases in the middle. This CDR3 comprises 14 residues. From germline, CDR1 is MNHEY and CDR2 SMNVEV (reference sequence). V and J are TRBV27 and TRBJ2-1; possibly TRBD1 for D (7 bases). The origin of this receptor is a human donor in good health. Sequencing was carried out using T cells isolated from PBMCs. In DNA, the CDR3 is TGTGCCAGCAGTTTGGCAGGGGGGTACAATGAGCAGTTCTTC. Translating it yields CASSLAGGYNEQFF.